Listed below are T cell receptor beta chains from one sample, sequenced in a study of blood T cell repertoires in COVID-19. The repertoire was sequenced with immunoSEQ multiplex PCR; TCRdb's copy has only in-frame clones and lacks some. Here the sample spans about 270,000 clones, roughly nine tenths being singletons. What was sequenced was peripheral blood. Receptors originate from a man in his forties with active or convalescent COVID-19. Each CDR3 is given without its conserved first and last residue.

>TRBJ1-1|TRBV30|12
AWSLGVSNTEAF
>TRBJ1-2|TRBV5-5|13
ASSLKGDSNYGYT
>TRBJ2-3|TRBV7-3|16
ASSLRATSGGSTDTQY
>TRBJ1-1|TRBV29-1|13
SVLTSGVTNTEAF
>TRBJ2-7|TRBV3-1/TRBV3-2|13
ASSQMRQGGREQY
>TRBJ1-2|TRBV11-2|11
ASSFGTGGGYT
>TRBJ2-7|TRBV30|11
AWSSQVPYEQY
>TRBJ2-5|TRBV24-1|12
ATSDFESQETQY
>TRBJ2-3|TRBV24-1|14
ATSGDRGPVTDTQY
>TRBJ2-3|TRBV24-1|12
ATSQGTSGGGQY
>TRBJ2-5|TRBV5-4|12
ASSLAGNQETQY
>TRBJ1-2|TRBV5-4|13
ASSPGGRPLGGYT
>TRBJ2-5|TRBV11-2|16
ASSLGARTGRGQETQY
>TRBJ1-2|TRBV6-5|13
ASSTEMQGLAGYT
>TRBJ1-1|TRBV10-3|10
AIRRGDTEAF
>TRBJ2-1|TRBV11-3|17
ASSLDPSGSPGSYNEQF
>TRBJ1-1|TRBV19|11
ASSRTGNTEAF
>TRBJ2-7|TRBV28|12
ASITTSGTYEQY
>TRBJ2-1|TRBV12-5|13
ASGSLAGGYNEQF
>TRBJ1-5|TRBV10-3|11
AITTEENQPQH
>TRBJ2-2|TRBV12-2|12
ASRSRLGGGELF
>TRBJ2-3|TRBV14|14
ASSQDSGDFTDTQY
>TRBJ2-5|TRBV5-1|14
ASSLDGGGVEETQY
>TRBJ2-2|TRBV15|12
ATSPGHHTGELF
>TRBJ2-7|TRBV11-3|12
ASSLRGANYEQY
>TRBJ2-7|TRBV10-1|12
ASSRETSGYEQY
>TRBJ2-2|TRBV3-1/TRBV3-2|12
ASSPSGNTGELF
>TRBJ1-1|TRBV11-2|12
ASSLDWGDTEAF
>TRBJ2-5|TRBV6-6|13
ASSRGQDTFGTQY
>TRBJ1-2|TRBV3-1/TRBV3-2|14
ASSQGAGRSNYGYT
>TRBJ2-5|TRBV18|12
ASSQNRGLETQY
>TRBJ1-1|TRBV7-9|11
ASSPQAGGEAF
>TRBJ2-5|TRBV7-9|13
ASSRSGGVQETQY
>TRBJ1-2|TRBV24-1|11
ATSDPGQYGYT
>TRBJ2-1|TRBV5-4|12
ASSLETSGLGRF
>TRBJ2-7|TRBV4-1|13
ASSQGQEAAYEQY
>TRBJ1-2|TRBV6-5|12
ASRFLAGYYGYT
>TRBJ1-5|TRBV6-4|11
ASSDFPGQPQH
>TRBJ1-6|TRBV11-3|11
ASSPRQDSPLH
>TRBJ2-1|TRBV30|11
AWSRQIFNEQF
>TRBJ1-5|TRBV4-1|18
ASSPYRSGQGPVDNQPQH
>TRBJ2-7|TRBV7-6|13
ASSLGQGTTYEQY
>TRBJ2-3|TRBV7-9|12
ASSSDRVTDTQY
>TRBJ2-4|TRBV15|14
ATSAGTDGAKNIQY
>TRBJ2-2|TRBV14|12
ASSQVHGFGELF
>TRBJ1-5|TRBV14|11
ASSQVRGGPQH
>TRBJ2-5|TRBV7-2|12
ASRGLTYQETQY
>TRBJ1-5|TRBV7-9|10
ASSPVNQPQH
>TRBJ2-5|TRBV5-5|15
ASSLALAGALSETQY
>TRBJ1-4|TRBV5-1|11
ASKEQGNEKLF
>TRBJ1-4|TRBV30|12
ASARQVTNEKLF
>TRBJ1-5|TRBV13|16
ASSFPLPARVGNQPQH
>TRBJ1-5|TRBV2|17
ASSGERSGGKGTGQPQH